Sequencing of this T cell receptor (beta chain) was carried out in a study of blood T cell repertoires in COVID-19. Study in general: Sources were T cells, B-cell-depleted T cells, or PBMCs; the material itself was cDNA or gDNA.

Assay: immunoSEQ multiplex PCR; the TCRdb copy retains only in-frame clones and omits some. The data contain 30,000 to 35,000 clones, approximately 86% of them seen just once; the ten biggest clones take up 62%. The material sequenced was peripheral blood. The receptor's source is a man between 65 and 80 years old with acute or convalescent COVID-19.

This CDR3 reads CASSLGVYEQYF. The CDR3 coding sequence is TGTGCCAGCAGTTTAGGGGTTTACGAGCAGTACTTC. V usage is TRBV6-6 and J usage is TRBJ2-7; possible D gene TRBD1, 5 bases. V lost 4 bases and J lost 4, with 8 bases in between. Germline V lookup: CDR1 MNHNY, CDR2 SVGAGI (reference sequence). The CDR3 totals 12 residues.